This record looks at one T cell receptor beta chain sequence and its context. What it recognizes is unknown. Healthy bone marrow donors supplied every sample. These data are taken from a study of cytomegalovirus exposure and HLA in healthy donors. V trimming: 3 bases; J trimming: 3 bases; junction bases outside the gene matches: 8. Germline CDR1 KGHSH, CDR2 LQKENI. The CDR3 totals 15 residues. Overall study results and limits: A later analysis showed TCR association rates differing by HLA locus, peaking at DRB1 and lowest at HLA-C. Some V segments, TRBV6-2 and TRBV6-3 among them, were indistinguishable and were therefore excluded.

PCR primers comprised 60 Vbeta and 13 Jbeta primers. TCRdb keeps only in-frame clones here, not all; method: immunoSEQ multiplex PCR. The sample shows about 160,000 clones, over 75% of them seen only once. The sequence was collected from a young woman in good health and CMV-seronegative. Sample: PBMCs. The chain combines TRBV18 with TRBJ2-7; 7 positions match TRBD1. CDR3 DNA sequence: TGTGCCAGCTCACCCGGACAGGCCCTCATCTACGAGCAGTACTTC. It encodes CASSPGQALIYEQYF.